This entry features one TCR beta chain sequence. What it binds is unknown. The sample comes from a study of CD8 T cells in ankylosing spondylitis. As the method for making TCR beta libraries, quantitative 5'-RACE with molecular barcodes was used. TCRdb passed the 5' RACE reads through MiXCR, listing each CDR3 protein once. The sample includes 300,000 to 400,000 distinct CDR3 sequences, approximately 20% of them seen just once. The CDR3 spans 14 residues. Trimming shortened V by 10 bases and J by 0 bases, and 15 bases separated the two germline ends. CDR1 MNHNS and CDR2 SASEGT come from the germline V gene. Points from the study as a whole: The clones that were linked to disease were reported to be significantly enriched in matched synovial fluid samples from ankylosing spondylitis patients. A subset of motif variants has previously been described in the synovial fluid and blood of reactive arthritis. Several highly homologous variants formed a TCR beta motif that appeared characteristic of ankylosing spondylitis blood.

The chain has TRBV6-1 and TRBJ1-2; maybe TRBD1 (5 bases). The material sequenced was blood, either unsorted or a sorted T cell fraction (not recorded which). The sequence was collected from a male donor with ankylosing spondylitis or in good health (not recorded which). For the CDR3, the DNA is TGTGCCACCCCGGCTGAGGGGACTAACTATGGCTACACCTTC. This codes for CATPAEGTNYGYTF.